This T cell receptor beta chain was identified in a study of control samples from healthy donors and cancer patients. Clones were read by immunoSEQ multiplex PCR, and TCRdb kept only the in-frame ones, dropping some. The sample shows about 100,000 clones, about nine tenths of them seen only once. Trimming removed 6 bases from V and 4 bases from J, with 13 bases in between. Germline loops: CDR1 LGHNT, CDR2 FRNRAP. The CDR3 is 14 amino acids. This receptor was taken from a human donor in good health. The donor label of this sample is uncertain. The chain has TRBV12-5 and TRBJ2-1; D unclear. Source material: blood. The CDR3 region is CASGLRSKYNEQFF. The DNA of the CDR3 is TGTGCTAGTGGGTTACGAAGCAAGTACAATGAGCAGTTCTTC.